One sample yielded the 8 T cell receptor beta chains listed below, sequenced in a study of blood T cell repertoires in COVID-19. Libraries were prepared by immunoSEQ multiplex PCR; TCRdb keeps only in-frame clonotypes and omits some of them. The repertoire holds under 200,000 clones, under 80% seen once, with about 3% in the top ten. Sequenced input: peripheral blood. The origin of the receptors is a woman of 80 years or more with acute or convalescent COVID-19.

The chain joins TRBV21-1 to TRBJ1-6; the tabulated D call, TRBD1, remains unverified against the DNA. TRBV21-1 is shown as a pseudogene. The CDR3 spans 19 residues. The CDR3 nucleotides are TGTGCCAGCAACCCCCGGGACAGTAAGGAAGGGGCCTATAATTCACCCCTCCACTTT. Translating it yields CASNPRDSKEGAYNSPLHF.

The chain recombines TRBV18 with TRBJ2-3; D perhaps matches TRBD1 (6 bases). V was shortened by 2 bases and J by 2 bases, with 11 bases between the two germline ends. Germline V gives CDR1 KGHSH, CDR2 LQKENI. This CDR3 comprises 15 residues. This CDR3 reads CASSPSAGVTDTQYF. CDR3 DNA: TGTGCCAGCTCACCATCCGCAGGGGTCACAGATACGCAGTATTTT.

The chain carries TRBV7-9 and TRBJ1-6; D gene ambiguous. With 4 bases removed from V and 9 bases from J, the gap between germline ends came to 10 bases. Per germline, CDR1 SEHNR and CDR2 FQNEAQ (reference sequence). The CDR3 has 13 residues. The CDR3 spells CASSSQISSPLHF. Here the CDR3 DNA reads TGTGCCAGCAGCTCCCAGATCAGTTCACCCCTCCACTTT.

The rearrangement uses TRBV7-2 and TRBJ2-7; 7 positions agree with TRBD1. Germline loops: CDR1 SGHTA, CDR2 FQGNSA. The J segment lost 1 base and the V segment lost 6 bases, leaving 9 bases of the junction unmatched. This CDR3 has 15 amino acids. The CDR3 nucleotides are TGTGCCAGCAGTATAGGACAGGCCTTTTCCTACGAGCAGTACTTC. It yields the protein CASSIGQAFSYEQYF.

The J gene is TRBJ1-2, the V gene TRBV5-6, with a tentative D call TRBD1 (6 bases). The CDR3 has 13 amino acids. Trimming took off 0 bases at V and 6 bases at J, with 9 bases between the two ends. Germline CDR1 SGHDT, CDR2 YYEEEE. The CDR3 here is CASSLDTGNGYTF. The CDR3 nucleotides are TGTGCCAGCAGCTTGGATACAGGGAATGGCTACACCTTC.

This clone was counted a few times. The V and J genes are TRBV28 and TRBJ1-3, with D possibly TRBD1 on 5 matching bases. V was clipped by 3 bases and J by 3 bases, with 9 bases between them. The CDR3 runs 14 residues. Looked up from germline, CDR1 is MDHEN and CDR2 is SYDVKM. CDR3 in amino acids: CASSFGAGGNTIYF. The DNA of the CDR3 is TGTGCCAGCAGTTTTGGGGCCGGTGGAAACACCATATATTTT. The full variable domain, with the rest looked up from reference TRBV28 and TRBJ1-3, is DVKVTQSSRYLVKRTGEKVFLECVQDMDHENMFWYRQDPGLGLRLIYFSYDVKMKEKGDIPEGYSVSREKKERFSLILESASTNQTSMYLCASSFGAGGNTIYFGEGSWLTVV.

The chain joins TRBV19 to TRBJ2-1; 8 bases fit TRBD2. The V segment lost 6 bases and the J segment 1 base; nucleotides outside the gene matches: 8. There are 16 residues in the CDR3. Germline V gene data show CDR1 as LNHDA and CDR2 as SQIVND (reference sequence). CDR3 sequence (DNA): TGTGCCAGTAGATCAAGCGGGAGCTTGTCCTACAATGAGCAGTTCTTC. Translated: CASRSSGSLSYNEQFF. Full variable domain (outside the CDR3, taken from reference TRBV19 and TRBJ2-1): DGGITQSPKYLFRKEGQNVTLSCEQNLNHDAMYWYRQDPGQGLRLIYYSQIVNDFQKGDIAEGYSVSREKKESFPLTVTSAQKNPTAFYLCASRSSGSLSYNEQFFGPGTRLTVL.

This chain links TRBV18 with TRBJ2-2, with TRBD2 as a possible D gene (5 bases). Deletions cut 3 bases from V and 7 bases from J, with 15 bases between. CDR3 length equals 15 residues. CDR1 KGHSH and CDR2 LQKENI come from the germline V gene. DNA for the CDR3: TGTGCCAGCTCACCGAGGGCAGAACACGGCGGGGAGCTGTTTTTT. Translation: CASSPRAEHGGELFF. The full variable domain, its missing parts supplied by reference TRBV18 and TRBJ2-2, is NAGVMQNPRHLVRRRGQEARLRCSPMKGHSHVYWYRQLPEEGLKFMVYLQKENIIDESGMPKERFSAEFPKEGPSILRIQQVVRGDSAAYFCASSPRAEHGGELFFGEGSRLTVL.